One TCR beta chain is described in this entry. Antigen: not known. Use of 60 Vbeta and 13 Jbeta primers characterized the PCR. The table came from immunoSEQ multiplex PCR; TCRdb's copy has only in-frame clones and leaves some out. Of roughly 13,000 clones in the sample, less than 75% were seen once. The CDR3 runs 13 residues. Trimming removed 3 bases from V and 7 bases from J, with 15 bases in between. The germline CDR1 and CDR2 sequences are SQVTM and ANQGSEA. This record belongs to a study of cytomegalovirus exposure and HLA in healthy donors. General observations from the study: A later analysis, which compared TCR beta chains of equal frequency, found the HLA-associated ones more clonally expanded. The authors reported that TCR beta sequences could predict HLA-A and HLA-B alleles. These predictions were accurate for most subjects in the first cohort. The study carried out a later analysis of TCR beta sequences. It associated about 15,000 of them with specific HLA alleles at a false discovery rate of 0.05. Several top significant clusters appeared, in a later analysis, to be linked to common viral pathogens.

Input material: PBMCs. This receptor was identified in a woman aged 45-65 years in good health and CMV-seropositive. The chain links TRBV29-1 to TRBJ1-2; D possibly corresponds to TRBD1 (5 bases). This chain's CDR3 is CSVDAGFYSGYTF. The DNA for the CDR3 is TGCAGCGTTGATGCAGGGTTTTACTCTGGCTACACCTTC.